This T cell receptor beta chain is from a study of post-analysis software for immune sequencing data. In the study overall: Included among the disease courses, which were recorded for the cohort, were relapsing-remitting, secondary progressive and progressive-relapsing multiple sclerosis. Study-level findings and limits: Samples made in the same batch grouped tightly together by F measure. About 5 TRBV segments occurring more often in patients than controls included TRBV5-6, TRBV5-1 and TRBV20-1. Those with multiple sclerosis, the patient group, showed significantly lower normalized Chao1 diversity than controls.

J gave up 4 bases and V 7 bases, and 5 bases lay outside the gene matches. Germline V gene data show CDR1 as MNHNS and CDR2 as SASEGT. The CDR3 covers 13 residues. This clonotype was counted only a few times. What it recognizes is unknown. Sequencing libraries made from TCR beta cDNA carried unique molecular identifiers. Once about 0.9 to 11 million T cells were used, about 490,000 cDNA molecules resulted. From the PCR reads, TCRdb called clonotypes with MiXCR, one entry per CDR3 protein. The sample has 400,000 to 500,000 distinct CDR3 sequences, approximately 39% seen once. V is TRBV6-1 and J is TRBJ1-1; 8 bases map to TRBD1. The specimen was blood. This receptor was obtained from a girl aged 2-9 years with multiple sclerosis. CDR3 in amino acids: CASNGQGGTEAFF. The CDR3 DNA sequence: TGTGCCAGCAACGGACAGGGTGGCACTGAAGCTTTCTTT.